This T cell receptor (beta chain) was recorded in a study of blood T cell repertoires in COVID-19. The overall study: PBMCs, B-cell-depleted T cells, or T cells provided the cDNA or gDNA that made up the material.

This table comes from immunoSEQ multiplex PCR, and its TCRdb copy is limited to in-frame clones, with some not included. In the table there are more than 45,000 clones, less than 90% of which are singletons. Per germline, CDR1 LNHDA and CDR2 SQIVND (reference sequence). V shed 3 bases and J 4 bases; nucleotides not matched to a gene: 5. This CDR3 comprises 16 residues. The TCR comes from a human donor in a cohort sampled during active COVID-19. The specimen was peripheral blood. The chain employs TRBV19 and TRBJ2-1; TRBD2 agrees at 11 bases. The CDR3 DNA is TGTGCCAGTAGTATGGGGGGACTAGCGGTTTACAATGAGCAGTTCTTC. This encodes CASSMGGLAVYNEQFF.